A selection of T cell receptor beta chains follows, all from one sample in a study of CD8+ T cells in alopecia areata. Repertoires were generated with immunoSEQ multiplex PCR, while TCRdb's copy carries only in-frame clones and drops some. This repertoire shows 60,000 to 70,000 clones, around half found once; its top ten account for about a sixth. The sample here was CD8+ T cells sorted from blood, taken at week 0. The receptors here all came from a human donor with alopecia areata. CDR3s include the opening cysteine and the closing phenylalanine or tryptophan. Some rows mark clone size as missing; the rest say once, few, many or name a class of expanded clone.

clone_size	v_call	cdr3_length	j_call	cdr3_aa
NA	TRBV29-1	14	TRBJ2-3	CSGWTSDYPDTQYF
many	TRBV15	15	TRBJ2-1	CATSREGGRANEQFF
many	TRBV7-8	17	TRBJ2-1	CASSFTGRGTSYNEQFF
NA	TRBV7-8	15	TRBJ2-7	CASSFLAGVGYEQYF
NA	TRBV20-1	11	TRBJ2-1	CSAWEYNEQFF
NA	TRBV19	13	TRBJ2-7	CASSLGQVYEQYF
NA	TRBV19	15	TRBJ1-5	CASSIDDREGQPQHF
NA	TRBV6-4	12	TRBJ2-1	CASSDRENEQFF
NA	TRBV29-1	13	TRBJ2-7	CSVWTGDSYEQYF
NA	TRBV30	13	TRBJ2-7	CAWSADRLLEQYF
NA	TRBV20-1	11	TRBJ2-1	CSAPGAGPPFF
few	TRBV4-1	18	TRBJ2-7	CASSQIAAGDPTFYEQYF
NA	TRBV4-1	15	TRBJ2-1	CASSRGLAGGYEQFF
NA	TRBV7-9	12	TRBJ2-1	CASSFHRNEQFF
once	TRBV4-1	15	TRBJ1-5	CASSQLDREGQPQHF
NA	TRBV30	11	TRBJ1-1	CAFFNGREAFF
few	TRBV29-1	13	TRBJ2-3	CSAGTGYTDTQYF
NA	TRBV7-2	14	TRBJ2-5	CASSGLRGLETQYF
NA	TRBV29-1	14	TRBJ2-1	CSGQEGHPYNEQFF
NA	TRBV5-6	16	TRBJ2-1	CASSPRTGKTYNEQFF
NA	TRBV29-1	15	TRBJ2-3	CSVDWTGLSTDTQYF
many	TRBV6-1	14	TRBJ2-1	CASRKPGPADEQFF
NA	TRBV7-9	14	TRBJ1-2	CASSPGGTVYGYTF
NA	TRBV9	14	TRBJ1-1	CASSVAGSRTEAFF
NA	TRBV11-2	18	TRBJ2-1	CASSLAATSGTPYNEQFF
NA	TRBV9	16	TRBJ2-3	CASSVEVGVGTDTQYF
NA	TRBV29-1	17	TRBJ2-1	CSVEPQGREATYNEQFF
NA	TRBV29-1	14	TRBJ2-1	CSVPGLAVYNEQFF
NA	TRBV27	13	TRBJ1-5	CASSLGRATAQHF
many	TRBV5-4	15	TRBJ2-7	CASSSRDRGRDEQYF
few	TRBV23-1	13	TRBJ2-3	CASSPERADTQYF